This T cell receptor (beta chain) was observed in a study of blood T cell repertoires in COVID-19. Profiled with immunoSEQ multiplex PCR; TCRdb holds only in-frame clones, not every one. The sample records 150,000 to 200,000 clones, 85% to 95% being singletons. The CDR3 loop spans 17 amino acids. Germline V gene sequence: CDR1 LNHDA, CDR2 SQIVND (reference sequence). With 0 bases clipped from V and 3 bases from J, the junction kept 2 bases outside the gene matches. The rearrangement joins TRBV19 to TRBJ1-4, with 12 bases matching TRBD1. The clonotype originates from a woman between 50 and 59 years old with acute or convalescent COVID-19. Source material: peripheral blood. The CDR3 DNA sequence: TGTGCCAGTAGTATAGACGGGACAGGGGGCCCTAATGAAAAACTGTTTTTT. Translation: CASSIDGTGGPNEKLFF.